This T cell receptor beta chain is drawn from a study of blood T cell repertoires in COVID-19. The CDR3 consists of 15 residues. V shed 6 bases and J 0 bases; nucleotides not matched to a gene: 3. Per the germline V gene, CDR1 is SNHLY and CDR2 is FYNNEI. Assay used: immunoSEQ multiplex PCR; TCRdb lists only in-frame clones, some missing. Counted here are fewer than 350,000 clones, around 90% occurring once; the ten biggest clones make up 1%. The sequence was obtained from a woman aged 25 to 45 who had recovered from COVID-19. Sequencing used PBMCs or T cells enriched from blood (not recorded which). The V and J genes are TRBV2 and TRBJ2-2; TRBD1 matches 8 bases. The CDR3: CASRDRVPNTGELFF. The CDR3, as DNA: TGTGCCAGCAGGGACAGGGTACCGAACACCGGGGAGCTGTTTTTT.